The 10 T cell receptor beta chains given below trace back to one sample, sequenced in a study of T cell responses to AZD1222 COVID-19 vaccine. Libraries were prepared by immunoSEQ multiplex PCR; TCRdb keeps only in-frame clonotypes and omits some of them. The sample contains 170,000 or so clones, about nine tenths of which appear only once. This material consisted of peripheral blood, taken on day 0 of AZD1222 vaccination. These receptors were taken from an adult in good health.

This chain uses TRBV5-1 with TRBJ2-5; D may be TRBD2 (6 bases). Germline V gene lookup returns CDR1 SGHRS and CDR2 YFSETQ. The V end lost 0 bases, the J end lost 4 bases, and 10 bases lay between the germline ends. The CDR3 length is 14 residues. CDR3 DNA: TGCGCCAGCAGCTTGGCCACGGGAGTAGAGACCCAGTACTTC. Encoded protein: CASSLATGVETQYF. Based on the CDR3 plus reference TRBV5-1 and TRBJ2-5, the full variable domain is KAGVTQTPRYLIKTRGQQVTLSCSPISGHRSVSWYQQTPGQGLQFLFEYFSETQRNKGNFPGRFSGRQFSNSRSEMNVSTLELGDSALYLCASSLATGVETQYFGPGTRLLVL.

This rearrangement joins TRBV6-5 to TRBJ1-2; possible D gene TRBD1, 5 bases. The CDR3 extends over 15 amino acids. Trimming removed 7 bases from V and 0 bases from J, with 15 bases in between. Germline CDR1 MNHEY, CDR2 SVGAGI. The CDR3 loop reads CASKPVGPPNYGYTF. CDR3 in DNA: TGTGCCAGCAAGCCCGTGGGGCCGCCTAACTATGGCTACACCTTC.

The J gene is TRBJ2-3, the V gene TRBV19; TRBD1 is a possible D gene (6 bases). The CDR3 length is 15 residues. The germline CDR1 and CDR2 sequences are LNHDA and SQIVND (reference sequence). With 9 bases removed from V and 2 bases from J, the gap between germline ends came to 18 bases. In DNA form, the CDR3 reads TGTGCCAGCCGCCTTACAGGGTTCAACACAGATACGCAGTATTTT. Encoded protein: CASRLTGFNTDTQYF.

V gene TRBV7-8 combines with J gene TRBJ1-5, with no clear D. Looked up from germline, CDR1 is SGHVS and CDR2 is FQNEAQ. This CDR3 region has 12 residues. Trimming removed 3 bases at V and 4 bases at J, with 4 bases between. The CDR3 DNA reads as TGTGCCAGCAGCTTTGGTAATCAGCCCCAGCATTTT. This encodes CASSFGNQPQHF.

The rearrangement links TRBV11-2 to TRBJ2-1, with 7 bases fitting TRBD2. The CDR3 has 15 residues. The V segment lost 3 bases and the J segment 5 bases; nucleotides outside the gene matches: 7. The germline V gene has CDR1 SGHAT and CDR2 FQNNGV. This CDR3 reads CASSFLSGHNNEQFF. The CDR3 DNA reads TGTGCCAGCAGCTTCCTTAGCGGGCATAACAATGAGCAGTTCTTC. Full variable domain (outside the CDR3, taken from reference TRBV11-2 and TRBJ2-1): EAGVAQSPRYKIIEKRQSVAFWCNPISGHATLYWYQQILGQGPKLLIQFQNNGVVDDSQLPKDRFSAERLKGVDSTLKIQPAKLEDSAVYLCASSFLSGHNNEQFFGPGTRLTVL.

This sequence joins TRBV7-2 and TRBJ2-7; possible D gene TRBD2, 6 bases. CDR1 and CDR2 from the germline V gene are SGHTA and FQGNSA. The CDR3 spans 12 residues. The V end lost 0 bases, the J end lost 9 bases, and 9 bases lay between the germline ends. The CDR3 here is CASSLARGLQYF. The DNA for the CDR3 is TGTGCCAGCAGCTTAGCACGGGGGTTGCAGTACTTC. The full variable domain, completed using reference TRBV7-2 and TRBJ2-7, is GAGVSQSPSNKVTEKGKDVELRCDPISGHTALYWYRQSLGQGLEFLIYFQGNSAPDKSGLPSDRFSAERTGGSVSTLTIQRTQQEDSAVYLCASSLARGLQYFGPGTRLTVT.

The V gene is TRBV7-5, the J gene TRBJ1-4. TRBV7-5 represents a pseudogene. This CDR3 has 19 amino acids. The CDR3 here is CVRSLGAANYYATNEKLFF. The CDR3 DNA is TGTGTCAGAAGCTTAGGCGCAGCCAACTACTATGCAACTAATGAAAAACTGTTTTTT.

As for this clone: Additional DNA sequences in this sample encode the identical CDR3. The chain combines TRBV4-1 with TRBJ2-7, with TRBD2 matching 7 bases. The CDR3 loop spans 16 amino acids. J gave up 1 base and V 0 bases, and 6 bases lay outside the gene matches. Germline V gene data show CDR1 as MGHRA and CDR2 as YSYEKL. The CDR3: CASSQDPSGSSYEQYF. For the CDR3, the DNA is TGCGCCAGCAGCCAAGATCCTAGCGGTTCGTCCTACGAGCAGTACTTC.

The rearrangement uses TRBV7-9 and TRBJ2-7; the match to TRBD2 covers 13 bases. CDR3 length: 15 amino acids. The ends lost 4 bases at V and 6 bases at J; junction bases unmatched: 6. Germline CDR1 SEHNR, CDR2 FQNEAQ (reference sequence). CDR3 residues: CASSSGLAGAIEQYF. CDR3 sequence (DNA): TGTGCCAGCAGCTCCGGACTAGCGGGAGCTATCGAGCAGTACTTC.

The chain has TRBV6-5 and TRBJ1-1; D is uncertain. V lost 8 bases and J 0 bases, leaving 7 bases between the germline ends. The CDR3 spans 12 residues. Germline V CDR1 and CDR2: MNHEY, SVGAGI. This chain's CDR3 is CASGPLNTEAFF. CDR3 nucleotides: TGTGCCAGCGGACCGCTGAACACTGAAGCTTTCTTT.